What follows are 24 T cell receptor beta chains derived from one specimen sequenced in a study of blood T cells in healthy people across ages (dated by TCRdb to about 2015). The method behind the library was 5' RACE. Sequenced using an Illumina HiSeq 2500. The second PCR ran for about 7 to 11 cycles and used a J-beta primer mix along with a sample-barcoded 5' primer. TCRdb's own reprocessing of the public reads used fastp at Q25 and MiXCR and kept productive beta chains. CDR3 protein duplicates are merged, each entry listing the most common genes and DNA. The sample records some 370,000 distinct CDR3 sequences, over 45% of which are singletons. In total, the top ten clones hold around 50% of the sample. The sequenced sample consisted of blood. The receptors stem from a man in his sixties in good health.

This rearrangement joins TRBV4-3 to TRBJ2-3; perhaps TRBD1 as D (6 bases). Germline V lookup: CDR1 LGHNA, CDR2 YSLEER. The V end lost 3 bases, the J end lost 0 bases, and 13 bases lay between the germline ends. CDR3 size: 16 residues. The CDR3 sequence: CASSQGHQTSTDTQYF. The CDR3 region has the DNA TGCGCCAGCAGCCAGGGACACCAGACTAGCACAGATACGCAGTATTTT.

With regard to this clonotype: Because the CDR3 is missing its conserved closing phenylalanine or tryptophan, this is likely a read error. The CDR3 sequence: CASSPDSTDTQYS. The CDR3 bases are TGTGCCAGCAGCCCCGATAGCACAGATACGCAGTATTCT. This chain connects TRBV12-3 or TRBV12-4 to TRBJ2-3, with D unresolved. V gave up 6 bases and J gave up 0 bases, with 7 bases separating them. This CDR3 has 13 residues.

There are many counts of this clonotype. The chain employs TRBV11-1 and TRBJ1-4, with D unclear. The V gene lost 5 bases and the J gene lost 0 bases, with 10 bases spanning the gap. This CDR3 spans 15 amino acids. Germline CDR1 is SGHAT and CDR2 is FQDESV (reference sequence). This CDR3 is CASSPSGATNEKLFF. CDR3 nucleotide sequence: TGTGCCAGCAGCCCATCCGGTGCAACTAATGAAAAACTGTTTTTT.

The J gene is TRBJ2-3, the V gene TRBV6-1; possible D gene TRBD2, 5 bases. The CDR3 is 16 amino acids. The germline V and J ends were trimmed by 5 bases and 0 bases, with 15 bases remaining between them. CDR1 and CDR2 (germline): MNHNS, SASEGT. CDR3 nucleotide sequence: TGTGCCAGCAGTCAACCGGACTTGGGCAGCACAGATACGCAGTATTTT. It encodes CASSQPDLGSTDTQYF.

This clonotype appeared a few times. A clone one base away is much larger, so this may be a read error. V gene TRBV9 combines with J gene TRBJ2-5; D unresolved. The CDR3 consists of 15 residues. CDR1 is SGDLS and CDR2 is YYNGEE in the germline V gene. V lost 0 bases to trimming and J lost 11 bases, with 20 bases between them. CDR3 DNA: TGTGCCAGCAGCGTAGCGAGCGATCCCTACAATGAGCAGTACTTC. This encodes CASSVASDPYNEQYF.

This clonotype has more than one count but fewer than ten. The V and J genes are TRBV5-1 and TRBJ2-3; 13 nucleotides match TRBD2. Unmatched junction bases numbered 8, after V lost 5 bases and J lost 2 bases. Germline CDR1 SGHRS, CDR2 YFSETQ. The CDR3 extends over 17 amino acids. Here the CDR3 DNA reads TGCGCCAGCAGTCCAGAGACTAGCGGGGGGCCCACAGATACGCAGTATTTT. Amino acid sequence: CASSPETSGGPTDTQYF.

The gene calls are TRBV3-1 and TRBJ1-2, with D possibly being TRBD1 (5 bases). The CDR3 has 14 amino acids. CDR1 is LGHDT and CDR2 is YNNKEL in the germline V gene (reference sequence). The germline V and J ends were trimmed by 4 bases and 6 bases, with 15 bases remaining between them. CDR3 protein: CASSPTGGANGYTF. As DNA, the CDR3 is TGTGCCAGCAGCCCCACCGGGGGAGCCAATGGCTACACCTTC.

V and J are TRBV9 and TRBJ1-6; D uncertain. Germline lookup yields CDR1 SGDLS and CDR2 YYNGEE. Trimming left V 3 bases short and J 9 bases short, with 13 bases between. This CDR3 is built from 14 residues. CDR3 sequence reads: CASSGSPGASPLHF. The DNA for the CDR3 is TGTGCCAGCAGCGGCTCCCCAGGAGCTTCACCCCTCCACTTT.

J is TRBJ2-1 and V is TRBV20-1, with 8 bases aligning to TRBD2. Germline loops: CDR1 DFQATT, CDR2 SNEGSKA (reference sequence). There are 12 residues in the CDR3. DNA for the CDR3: TGCAGCGCACTAGCGGATGGCGGTGAGCAGTTCTTC. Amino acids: CSALADGGEQFF.

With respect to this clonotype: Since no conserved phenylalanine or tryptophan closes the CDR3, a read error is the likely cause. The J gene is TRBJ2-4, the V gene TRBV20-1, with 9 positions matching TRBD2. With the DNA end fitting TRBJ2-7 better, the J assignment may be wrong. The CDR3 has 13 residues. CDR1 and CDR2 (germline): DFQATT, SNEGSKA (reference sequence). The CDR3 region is CSAKGTSLYEQYL. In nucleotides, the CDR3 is TGCAGTGCTAAGGGGACTAGCCTGTACGAGCAGTACTTA.

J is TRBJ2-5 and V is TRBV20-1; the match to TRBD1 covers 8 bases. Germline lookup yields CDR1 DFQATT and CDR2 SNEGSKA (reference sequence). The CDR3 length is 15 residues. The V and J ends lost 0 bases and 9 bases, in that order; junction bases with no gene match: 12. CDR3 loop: CSARDLGTGSSAQYF. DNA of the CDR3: TGCAGTGCTAGAGATTTAGGGACAGGTTCCTCAGCCCAGTACTTC.

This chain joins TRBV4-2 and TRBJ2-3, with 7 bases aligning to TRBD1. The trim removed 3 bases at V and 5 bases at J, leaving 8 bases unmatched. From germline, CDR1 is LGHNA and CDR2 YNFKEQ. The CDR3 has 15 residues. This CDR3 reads CASSQVARGRDTQYF. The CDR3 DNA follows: TGTGCCAGCAGCCAGGTCGCCAGGGGGAGAGATACGCAGTATTTT.

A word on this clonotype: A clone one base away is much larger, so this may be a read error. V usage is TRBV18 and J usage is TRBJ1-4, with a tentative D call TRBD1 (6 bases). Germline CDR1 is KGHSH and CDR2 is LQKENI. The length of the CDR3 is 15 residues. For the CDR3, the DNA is TGTGCCAGCTCGCCCGGGACAACAACTAATGGAAAACTGTTTTTT. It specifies CASSPGTTTNGKLFF.

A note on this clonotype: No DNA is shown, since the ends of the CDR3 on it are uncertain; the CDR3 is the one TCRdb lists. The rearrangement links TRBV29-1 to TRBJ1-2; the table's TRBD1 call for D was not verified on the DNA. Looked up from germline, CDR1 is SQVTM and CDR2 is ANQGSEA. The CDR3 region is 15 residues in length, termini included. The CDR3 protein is CSVSTLGGQRGGYTF.

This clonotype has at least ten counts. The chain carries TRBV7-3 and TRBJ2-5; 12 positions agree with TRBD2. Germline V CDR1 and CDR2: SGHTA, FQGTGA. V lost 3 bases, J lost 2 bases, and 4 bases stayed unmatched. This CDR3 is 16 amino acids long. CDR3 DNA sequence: TGTGCCAGCAGCTTGACTAGCGGGAGTCCTCAAGAGACCCAGTACTTC. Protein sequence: CASSLTSGSPQETQYF.

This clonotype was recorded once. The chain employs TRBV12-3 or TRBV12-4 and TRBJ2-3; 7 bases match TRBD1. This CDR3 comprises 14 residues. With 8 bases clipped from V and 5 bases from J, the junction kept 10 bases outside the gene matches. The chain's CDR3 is CASRGDSMRDTQYF. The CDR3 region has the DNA TGTGCCAGCCGAGGGGACAGCATGCGAGATACGCAGTATTTT.

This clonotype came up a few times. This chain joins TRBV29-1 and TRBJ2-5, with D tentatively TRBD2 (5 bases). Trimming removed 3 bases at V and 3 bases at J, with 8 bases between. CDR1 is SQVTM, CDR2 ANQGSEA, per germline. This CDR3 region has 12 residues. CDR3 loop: CSVEVGEETQYF. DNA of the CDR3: TGCAGCGTTGAGGTCGGGGAAGAGACCCAGTACTTC.

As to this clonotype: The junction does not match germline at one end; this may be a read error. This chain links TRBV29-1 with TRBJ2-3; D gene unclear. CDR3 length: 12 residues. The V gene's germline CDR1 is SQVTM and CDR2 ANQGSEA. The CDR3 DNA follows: TGCAGCGTTGAGGAGAGCATAGATACGCAGTATTTT. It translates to CSVEESIDTQYF.

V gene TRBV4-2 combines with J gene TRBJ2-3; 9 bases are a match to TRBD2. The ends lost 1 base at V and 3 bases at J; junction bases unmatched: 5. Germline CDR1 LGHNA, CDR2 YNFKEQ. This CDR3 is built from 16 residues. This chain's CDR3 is CASSQVKTSGTDTQYF. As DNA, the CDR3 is TGTGCCAGCAGCCAAGTCAAGACTAGCGGTACAGATACGCAGTATTTT.

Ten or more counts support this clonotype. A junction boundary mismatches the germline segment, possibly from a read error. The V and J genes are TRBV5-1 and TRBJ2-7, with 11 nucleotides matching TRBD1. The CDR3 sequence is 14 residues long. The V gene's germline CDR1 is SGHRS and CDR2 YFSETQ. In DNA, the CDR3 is TGTGCCAGCAGCTCCGGGACAGGGGGCTACGAGCAGTACTTC. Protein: CASSSGTGGYEQYF.

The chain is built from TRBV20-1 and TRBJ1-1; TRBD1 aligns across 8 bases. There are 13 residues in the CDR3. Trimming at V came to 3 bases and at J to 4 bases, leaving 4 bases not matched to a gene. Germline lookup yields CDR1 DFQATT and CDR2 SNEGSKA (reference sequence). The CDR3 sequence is CSARTGAFTEAFF. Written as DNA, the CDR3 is TGCAGTGCTAGGACAGGGGCTTTCACTGAAGCTTTCTTT.

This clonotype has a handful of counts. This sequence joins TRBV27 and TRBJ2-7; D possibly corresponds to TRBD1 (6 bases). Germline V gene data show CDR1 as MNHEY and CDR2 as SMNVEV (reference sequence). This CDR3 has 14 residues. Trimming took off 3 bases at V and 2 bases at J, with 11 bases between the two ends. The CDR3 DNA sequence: TGTGCCAGCAGTTTGCGACAGGTCCCCTACGAGCAGTACTTC. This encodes CASSLRQVPYEQYF.

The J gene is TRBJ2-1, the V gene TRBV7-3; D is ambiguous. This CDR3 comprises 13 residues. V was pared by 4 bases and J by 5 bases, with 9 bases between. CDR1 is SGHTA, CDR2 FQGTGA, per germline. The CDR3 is CASSSDRNNEQFF. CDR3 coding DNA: TGTGCCAGCAGCTCAGACCGAAACAATGAGCAGTTCTTC.

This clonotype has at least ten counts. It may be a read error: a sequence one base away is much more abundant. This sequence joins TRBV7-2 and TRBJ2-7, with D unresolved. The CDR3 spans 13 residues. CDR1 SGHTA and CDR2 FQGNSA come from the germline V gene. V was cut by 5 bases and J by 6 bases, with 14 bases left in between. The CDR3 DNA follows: TGTGCCAGCAGCGTAGTCTGGAAATCCGAGCAGTACTTC. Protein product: CASSVVWKSEQYF.